A single sample is the source of the 16 T cell receptor beta chains below, sequenced in a study of vaccination effects on CD4 cells after COVID-19. The repertoire was sequenced with immunoSEQ multiplex PCR; TCRdb's copy has only in-frame clones and lacks some. The sample lists 71,000 or so clones; around 76% were seen once. Expansion of antigen-specific CD4+ T cells with viral peptide pools was carried out by the ViraFEST assay before sequencing. Having been cultured for around ten days, the cells underwent CD4+ T cell isolation. Having tested negative for nucleocapsid antibodies, the vaccine recipients showed no prior SARS-CoV-2 infection. The antigens of these receptors remain unknown. The sample in question was CD4+ T cells from PBMCs cultured with HCoV-OC43 spike peptides, obtained before COVID-19 vaccination. The subset is: HCoV-OC43 spike overlapping peptide pool stimulation. Every receptor here comes from a human donor who received a COVID-19 vaccine.

The chain combines TRBV15 with TRBJ1-3; 7 bases fit TRBD1. The CDR3 loop spans 17 amino acids. Germline V CDR1 and CDR2: LNHNV, YYDKDF (reference sequence). Unmatched junction bases numbered 10, after V lost 1 base and J lost 4 bases. CDR3 bases: TGTGCCACCAGCAGAGGAGTATACAGGGGAGGAGGAAACACCATATATTTT. Translating gives CATSRGVYRGGGNTIYF.

The table lists this clone with a count of one. V and J are TRBV19 and TRBJ2-3; TRBD1 is a possible D gene (6 bases). Germline V lookup: CDR1 LNHDA, CDR2 SQIVND (reference sequence). Deletions cut 1 base from V and 4 bases from J, with 9 bases between. The CDR3 sequence is 14 residues long. The CDR3 sequence is CASSIVQGADTQYF. The CDR3 DNA follows: TGTGCCAGTAGTATAGTACAGGGAGCAGATACGCAGTATTTT.

V usage is TRBV2 and J usage is TRBJ1-3; D gene ambiguous. The V gene's germline CDR1 is SNHLY and CDR2 FYNNEI. The V and J ends lost 4 bases and 0 bases respectively, with 13 bases between them. The CDR3 length is 16 residues. CDR3 loop: CASSVMTASSGNTIYF. The CDR3 DNA reads TGTGCCAGCAGTGTCATGACTGCAAGCTCTGGAAACACCATATATTTT.

Only one count was recorded for this clone. V gene TRBV2 combines with J gene TRBJ2-7; a weak D match, TRBD1 (5 bases). The V gene lost 9 bases and the J gene lost 0 bases, with 12 bases spanning the gap. CDR3 length: 13 amino acids. Germline CDR1 and CDR2: SNHLY and FYNNEI. In nucleotides, the CDR3 is TGTGCCAGTAGACAGACAGTCTCCTACGAGCAGTACGTC. Translation: CASRQTVSYEQYV.

The J gene is TRBJ1-5, the V gene TRBV7-7, with 7 bases matching TRBD1. CDR1 and CDR2 (germline): SSHAT, FNYEAQ (reference sequence). The CDR3 has 16 residues. After removal of 4 bases from V and 4 bases from J, the junction contained 10 bases not matched to a gene. The CDR3 here is CASSSQQGQVNQPQHF. The CDR3 nucleotides are TGTGCCAGCAGCTCCCAACAGGGGCAGGTGAATCAGCCCCAGCATTTT.

This clone was seen a few times. The chain joins TRBV29-1 to TRBJ2-2, with D perhaps TRBD1 or TRBD2 (6 bases each). With 4 bases removed from V and 3 bases from J, the gap between germline ends came to 12 bases. Germline V CDR1 and CDR2: SQVTM, ANQGSEA. The CDR3 contains 14 residues. Written as DNA, the CDR3 is TGCAGCGTTGGGGGGGCCCAGGACACCGGGGAGCTGTTTTTT. Amino acids: CSVGGAQDTGELFF.

The chain links TRBV5-1 to TRBJ1-5; TRBD1 matches 9 bases. Trimming removed 5 bases from V and 2 bases from J; junction bases left unmatched: 14. Germline lookup yields CDR1 SGHRS and CDR2 YFSETQ. This CDR3 has 18 amino acids. The CDR3 here is CASRCRDRVRECNQPQHF. In DNA form, the CDR3 reads TGCGCCAGCAGATGCCGGGACAGGGTCAGAGAGTGCAATCAGCCCCAGCATTTT.

The rearrangement links TRBV28 to TRBJ2-5; 7 positions agree with TRBD2. The junction had 13 bases not matched to a gene; V was cut back by 6 bases and J by 6 bases. Per germline, CDR1 MDHEN and CDR2 SYDVKM. CDR3 length: 15 residues. CDR3 residues: CASRGAGTFSQTQYF. In nucleotides, the CDR3 is TGTGCCAGCAGGGGAGCGGGGACTTTTTCGCAGACCCAGTACTTC.

This chain connects TRBV30 to TRBJ2-5; a weak D match, TRBD2 (6 bases). V lost 4 bases and J 4 bases, leaving 10 bases between the germline ends. Germline V gives CDR1 GTSNPN, CDR2 SVGIG (reference sequence). The CDR3 loop spans 12 amino acids. The CDR3 sequence is CAWNSGIETQYF. CDR3 nucleotides: TGTGCCTGGAATAGCGGAATAGAGACCCAGTACTTC.

The chain joins TRBV5-1 to TRBJ1-2; 11 bases fit TRBD1. This CDR3 spans 16 amino acids. Germline assignment: CDR1 SGHRS and CDR2 YFSETQ. V trimming: 0 bases; J trimming: 4 bases; junction bases outside the gene matches: 5. CDR3 coding DNA: TGCGCCAGCAGCTTGGGTCCCGGGACAGGGGGCTATGGCTACACCTTC. It specifies CASSLGPGTGGYGYTF.

V usage is TRBV5-4 and J usage is TRBJ1-2; TRBD1 matches 9 bases. J lost 1 base, V lost 4 bases, and 5 bases had no gene match. From germline, CDR1 is SGHNT and CDR2 YYREEE (reference sequence). CDR3 size: 15 residues. CDR3: CASSSRTGVNYGYTF. DNA of the CDR3: TGTGCCAGCAGCAGTAGGACAGGGGTTAACTATGGCTACACCTTC.

The chain links TRBV7-2 to TRBJ2-1; D is uncertain. The germline V and J ends were trimmed by 5 bases and 10 bases, with 9 bases remaining between them. The CDR3 extends over 11 amino acids. CDR1 and CDR2 from the germline V gene are SGHTA and FQGNSA. The CDR3 sequence is CASSRLGEQFF. The CDR3 coding sequence is TGTGCCAGCAGCCGGCTTGGGGAGCAGTTCTTC.

This rearrangement joins TRBV4-1 to TRBJ2-5, with D hard to call. CDR3 length: 16 amino acids. The germline gives CDR1 MGHRA, CDR2 YSYEKL. The ends were cut back, 6 bases at V and 1 base at J, with 18 bases in the middle. In nucleotides, the CDR3 is TGCGCCAGCAGTCCTGGATCCCTCACGGCCCAAGAGACCCAGTACTTC. This gives the protein CASSPGSLTAQETQYF.

The chain uses TRBV25-1 and TRBJ1-4; a weak D match, TRBD1 (5 bases). This CDR3 is 14 amino acids long. V lost 4 bases and J 2 bases, leaving 8 bases between the germline ends. Germline values: CDR1 MGHDK, CDR2 SYGVNS. Here the CDR3 reads CASSAGGTNEKLFF. The CDR3, as DNA: TGTGCCAGCAGTGCGGGGGGTACTAATGAAAAACTGTTTTTT.

This chain links TRBV5-1 with TRBJ2-5; the D is unclear. Between the trimmed V and J ends, which lost 1 base and 5 bases, there was a span of 12 bases. Germline V CDR1 and CDR2: SGHRS, YFSETQ. The CDR3 covers 14 residues. In DNA, the CDR3 is TGCGCCAGCAGCTTGATTGGGTCACGGGAGACCCAGTACTTC. Translated: CASSLIGSRETQYF.

This sequence joins TRBV6-1 and TRBJ2-4; D perhaps matches TRBD2 (5 bases). This CDR3 comprises 16 residues. Germline CDR1 MNHNS, CDR2 SASEGT. Trimming took off 2 bases at V and 9 bases at J, with 20 bases between the two ends. The CDR3 spells CASSELGSQNAGIQYF. CDR3 bases: TGTGCCAGCAGTGAACTGGGAAGTCAAAATGCGGGCATTCAGTACTTC.